The TCR beta chain under discussion was sequenced for a study of cytomegalovirus exposure and HLA in healthy donors. By sample share, this clone is medium-sized. The CDR3 spans 15 residues. Losses at the gene ends were 2 bases for V and 2 bases for J; bases not matched to a gene: 0. Per germline, CDR1 MRHNA and CDR2 SNTAGT. The primer mix had 60 Vbeta and 13 Jbeta primers. Clones were sequenced by immunoSEQ multiplex PCR, and TCRdb holds only the in-frame ones, with some missing. The sample contains 90,000 to 120,000 clones, roughly 71% of which appear only once. This receptor was identified in a man aged 40-50 years in good health and CMV-seropositive. The chain joins TRBV6-4 to TRBJ2-1, with 10 bases that match TRBD2. Sequenced material: PBMCs. CDR3 nucleotides: TGTGCCAGCAGTGACACTAGCGGGGCCTACAATGAGCAGTTCTTC. It specifies CASSDTSGAYNEQFF.